This TCR beta chain was observed in a study of CD8+CD57+ T cells in acquired aplastic anemia. Study background: Healthy donors yielded around 11 million CD4+ cell reads on average.

Study-wide findings and caveats: Shared by patients and controls, 25 to 30 CD8+ CDR3s were abundant in patients. No significant patient-versus-control difference appeared in CD8+ Simpson's diversity.

Genomic DNA, serving as template, underwent TCR beta VDJ and CDR3 profiling. One entry per CDR3 protein, called by TCRdb with MiXCR from the reads. The sample carries roughly 130,000 distinct CDR3 sequences, around 50% recorded once. Germline V CDR1 and CDR2: KGHDR, SFDVKD. The CDR3 runs to 16 residues. Regarding this clonotype: The target antigen is unknown. Sequence at one end of the junction differs from germline and may be a read error.

The receptor was derived from a human donor in good health, serving as a control. The chain carries TRBV24-1 and TRBJ2-7, with 9 nucleotides matching TRBD1. Material for sequencing was sorted CD4+, CD8+, or CD8+CD57+ T cells (not recorded which) from PBMCs. Here the CDR3 DNA reads TGTGCTACCAGTGACCCAACCGGGACAGGGAACTACGAGCAGTACTTC. It specifies CATSDPTGTGNYEQYF.